The sequence of this T cell receptor (beta chain) was determined in a study of cytomegalovirus exposure and HLA in healthy donors. Study-wide points: It was reported in a later analysis that an Asian-associated ancestry cluster showed fewer N-insertions than the approximately 690-donor mean.

As to this clone: The target antigen is unknown.

PCR primers comprised 60 Vbeta and 13 Jbeta primers. Here immunoSEQ multiplex PCR was the method, and the copy in TCRdb shows in-frame clones only, minus some. There are 95,000 to 150,000 clones in the sample; less than 20% occur only once, and 1.9% lies in the top ten. The V gene lost 5 bases and the J gene lost 4 bases, with 12 bases spanning the gap. Germline V gives CDR1 SGHTA, CDR2 FQGNSA. CDR3 length equals 14 residues. The V gene is TRBV7-2, the J gene TRBJ2-1, with TRBD2 as a possible D gene (6 bases). The sequence came from a woman aged 18-29 years in good health and CMV-seronegative. Sequenced material: PBMCs. CDR3 amino acids: CASSPGLLYNEQFF. The CDR3 region has the DNA TGTGCCAGCAGCCCAGGACTACTTTACAATGAGCAGTTCTTC.